The clone carrying this T cell receptor (beta chain) was counted at least ten times. Its specificity is unknown. TCR alpha and TCR beta cDNA libraries with sample barcodes and UMIs came from 5'RACE using constant-segment primers. TCRdb reprocessed the 5' RACE reads with MiXCR, giving one entry per CDR3 protein. The sample has some 190,000 distinct CDR3 sequences, about 18% seen once. The data stem from a study of T-cell memory formation after mild COVID-19. Turning to the study itself: In these data, TCR clusters were largely donor specific.

General study findings and limits: Memory sampled before infection contained some responding clones, suggesting cross-reactive memory joined. Most CD4+ clones that shrank were in CM and EM, while CD8+ ones turned up in EMRA.

The specimen was PBMCs or a T cell subset sorted from them (not recorded which). This clonotype originated in an adult woman who had mild COVID-19 (a few samples of this study predate the infection). Cell type and time point are not known.

CDR3 protein: CASSQTWTSGGSRNYNEQFF. The CDR3 coding sequence is TGTGCCAGCAGCCAGACTTGGACTAGCGGGGGAAGCCGAAATTACAATGAGCAGTTCTTC. The chain is built from TRBV7-6 and TRBJ2-1; 13 bases map to TRBD2. The junction had 17 bases not matched to a gene; V was cut back by 5 bases and J by 4 bases. This CDR3 contains 20 residues. Germline assignment: CDR1 SGHVS and CDR2 FNYEAQ.